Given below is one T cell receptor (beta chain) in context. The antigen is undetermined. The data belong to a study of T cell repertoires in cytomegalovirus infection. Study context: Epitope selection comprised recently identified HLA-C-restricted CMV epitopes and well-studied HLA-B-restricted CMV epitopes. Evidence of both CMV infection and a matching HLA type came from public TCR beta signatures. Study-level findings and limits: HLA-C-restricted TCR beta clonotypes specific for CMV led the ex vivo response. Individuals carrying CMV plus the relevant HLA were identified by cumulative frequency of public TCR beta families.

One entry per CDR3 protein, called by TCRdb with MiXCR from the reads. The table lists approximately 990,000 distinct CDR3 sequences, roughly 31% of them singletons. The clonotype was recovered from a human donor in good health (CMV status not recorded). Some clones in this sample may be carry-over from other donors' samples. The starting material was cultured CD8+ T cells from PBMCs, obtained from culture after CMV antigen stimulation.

DNA of the CDR3: TGTGCCAGCAGTCCCATCGGGGGGCGCCCCGAAGCTTTCTTT. Translating it yields CASSPIGGRPEAFF. The gene calls are TRBV27 and TRBJ1-1, with a possible D match to TRBD1 (6 bases). This CDR3 contains 14 residues. Germline CDR1 reads MNHEY; CDR2 reads SMNVEV (reference sequence). Trimming stripped 5 bases from V and 8 bases from J, with 18 bases between.